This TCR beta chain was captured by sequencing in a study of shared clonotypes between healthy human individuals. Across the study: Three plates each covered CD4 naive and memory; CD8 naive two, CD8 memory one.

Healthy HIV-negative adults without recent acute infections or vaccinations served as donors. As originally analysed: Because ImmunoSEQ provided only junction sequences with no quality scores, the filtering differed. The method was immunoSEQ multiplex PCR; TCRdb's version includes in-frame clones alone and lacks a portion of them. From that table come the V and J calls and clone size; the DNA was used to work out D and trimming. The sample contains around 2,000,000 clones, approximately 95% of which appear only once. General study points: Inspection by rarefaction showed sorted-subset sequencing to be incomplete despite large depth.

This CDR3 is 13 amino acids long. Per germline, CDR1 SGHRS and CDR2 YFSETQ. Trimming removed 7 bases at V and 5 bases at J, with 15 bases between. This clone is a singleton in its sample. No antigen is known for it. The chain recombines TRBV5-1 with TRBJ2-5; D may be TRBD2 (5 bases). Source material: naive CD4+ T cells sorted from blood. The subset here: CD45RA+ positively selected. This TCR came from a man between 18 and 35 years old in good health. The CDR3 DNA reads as TGCGCCAGCGTTCGAGGGCCGGGGGAGACCCAGTACTTC. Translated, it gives CASVRGPGETQYF. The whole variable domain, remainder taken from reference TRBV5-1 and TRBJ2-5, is KAGVTQTPRYLIKTRGQQVTLSCSPISGHRSVSWYQQTPGQGLQFLFEYFSETQRNKGNFPGRFSGRQFSNSRSEMNVSTLELGDSALYLCASVRGPGETQYFGPGTRLLVL.